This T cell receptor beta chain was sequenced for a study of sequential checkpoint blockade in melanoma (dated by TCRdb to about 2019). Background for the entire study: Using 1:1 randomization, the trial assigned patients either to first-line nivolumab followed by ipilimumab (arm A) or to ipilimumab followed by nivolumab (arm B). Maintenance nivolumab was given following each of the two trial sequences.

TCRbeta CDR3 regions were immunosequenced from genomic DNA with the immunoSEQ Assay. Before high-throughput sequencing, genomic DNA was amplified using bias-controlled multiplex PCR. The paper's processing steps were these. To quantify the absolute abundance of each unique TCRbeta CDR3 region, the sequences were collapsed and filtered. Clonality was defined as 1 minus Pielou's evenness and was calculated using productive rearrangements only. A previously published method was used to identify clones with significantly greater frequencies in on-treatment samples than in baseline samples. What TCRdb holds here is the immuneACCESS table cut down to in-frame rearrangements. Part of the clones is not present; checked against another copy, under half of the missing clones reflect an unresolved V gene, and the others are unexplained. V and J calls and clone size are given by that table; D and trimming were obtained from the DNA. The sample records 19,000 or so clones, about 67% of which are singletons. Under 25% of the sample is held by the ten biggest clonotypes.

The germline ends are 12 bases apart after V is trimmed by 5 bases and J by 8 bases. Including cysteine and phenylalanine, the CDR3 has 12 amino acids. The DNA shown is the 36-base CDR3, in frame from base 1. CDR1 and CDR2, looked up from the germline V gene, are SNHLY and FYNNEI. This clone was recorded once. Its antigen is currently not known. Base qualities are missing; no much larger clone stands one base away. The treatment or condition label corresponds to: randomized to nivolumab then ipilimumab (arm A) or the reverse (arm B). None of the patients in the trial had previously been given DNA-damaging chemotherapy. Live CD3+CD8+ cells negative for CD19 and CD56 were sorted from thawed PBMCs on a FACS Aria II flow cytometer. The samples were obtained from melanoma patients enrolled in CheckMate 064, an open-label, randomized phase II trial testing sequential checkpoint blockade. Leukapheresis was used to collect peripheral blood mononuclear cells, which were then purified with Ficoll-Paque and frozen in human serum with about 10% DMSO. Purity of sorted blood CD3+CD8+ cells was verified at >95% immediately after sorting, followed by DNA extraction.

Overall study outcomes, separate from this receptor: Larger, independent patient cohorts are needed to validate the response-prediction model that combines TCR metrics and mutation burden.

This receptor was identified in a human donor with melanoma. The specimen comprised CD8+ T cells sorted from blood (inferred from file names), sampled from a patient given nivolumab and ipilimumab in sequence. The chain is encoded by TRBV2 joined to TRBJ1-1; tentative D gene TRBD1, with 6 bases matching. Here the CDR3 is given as CASSPLGTEAFF. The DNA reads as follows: TGTGCCAGCAGTCCCCTTGGGACAGAAGCTTTCTTT. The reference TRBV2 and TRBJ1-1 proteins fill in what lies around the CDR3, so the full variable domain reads EPEVTQTPSHQVTQMGQEVILRCVPISNHLYFYWYRQILGQKVEFLVSFYNNEISEKSEIFDDQFSVERPDGSNFTLKIRSTKLEDSAMYFCASSPLGTEAFFGQGTRLTVV.